A single sample is the source of the 28 T cell receptor beta chains below, sequenced in a study of CD8+CD57+ T cells in acquired aplastic anemia. Genomic DNA provided the template from which TCR beta VDJ and CDR3 profiles were obtained. From the reads, TCRdb called clonotypes with MiXCR, one entry per CDR3 protein. The table has around 180,000 distinct CDR3 sequences, roughly 63% seen once. Specimen: sorted CD4+, CD8+, or CD8+CD57+ T cells (not recorded which) from PBMCs. The receptors originated from a human donor in good health.

J is TRBJ2-1 and V is TRBV10-3; TRBD2 matches 10 bases. Germline V CDR1 and CDR2: ENHRY, SYGVKD. The CDR3 consists of 13 residues. With 8 bases clipped from V and 7 bases from J, the junction kept 5 bases outside the gene matches. CDR3 region: CAILAGEVNEQFF. The CDR3 DNA reads TGTGCCATCCTAGCGGGAGAGGTGAATGAGCAGTTCTTC.

On this clonotype itself: Since a much larger clone is just one base distant, this may be a read error. The chain uses TRBV6-1 and TRBJ1-1; a weak D match, TRBD1 (5 bases). CDR1 is MNHNS, CDR2 SASEGT, per germline. The CDR3 consists of 15 residues. CDR3: CANSPHGGGVHEAFF. The CDR3 DNA reads as TGTGCCAACAGTCCCCATGGTGGAGGGGTACATGAAGCTTTCTTT.

V usage is TRBV20-1 and J usage is TRBJ2-1; tentatively, D is TRBD1 (5 bases). Germline CDR1 and CDR2: DFQATT and SNEGSKA (reference sequence). The V and J ends lost 0 bases and 2 bases respectively, with 11 bases between them. This CDR3 spans 15 amino acids. CDR3 region: CSARDGADPYNEQFF. CDR3 DNA sequence: TGCAGTGCTAGAGATGGGGCAGACCCCTACAATGAGCAGTTCTTC.

This clonotype has only one observation. The rearrangement joins TRBV5-5 to TRBJ1-2, with D possibly matching TRBD1 (6 bases). The V gene lost 5 bases and the J gene lost 2 bases, with 19 bases spanning the gap. The CDR3 is made up of 16 amino acids. Germline V gene lookup returns CDR1 SGHKS and CDR2 YYEKEE (reference sequence). CDR3 region: CASSEAHRVGNYGYTF. CDR3 DNA: TGTGCCAGCAGTGAAGCCCACAGGGTAGGAAACTATGGCTACACCTTC. Drawing the rest from reference TRBV5-5 and TRBJ1-2, the complete variable domain is DAGVTQSPTHLIKTRGQQVTLRCSPISGHKSVSWYQQVLGQGPQFIFQYYEKEERGRGNFPDRFSARQFPNYSSELNVNALLLGDSALYLCASSEAHRVGNYGYTFGSGTRLTVV.

V gene TRBV11-2 combines with J gene TRBJ2-7; 7 bases line up with TRBD1. The CDR3 length is 15 residues. Germline trimming cut 5 bases from V and 1 base from J; bases unmatched to any gene: 8. The germline V gene encodes CDR1 SGHAT and CDR2 FQNNGV. The CDR3 loop is CASSPQGDGSYEQYF. The CDR3 DNA reads as TGTGCCAGCAGCCCCCAGGGGGATGGGTCCTACGAGCAGTACTTC.

The chain combines TRBV25-1 with TRBJ2-2, with TRBD1 matching 9 bases. The CDR3 spans 15 residues. V was pared by 8 bases and J by 3 bases, with 7 bases of the junction left unmatched. CDR1 is MGHDK and CDR2 is SYGVNS in the germline V gene. In DNA, the CDR3 is TGTGCCAGCCGCGGAACAGGGGGCGACACCGGGGAGCTGTTTTTT. Translated, it gives CASRGTGGDTGELFF.

The chain carries TRBV30 and TRBJ2-2; 15 bases agree with TRBD2. Germline values: CDR1 GTSNPN, CDR2 SVGIG (reference sequence). Unmatched junction bases numbered 4, after V lost 3 bases and J lost 5 bases. This CDR3 spans 16 amino acids. CDR3 region: CAWRGTSGRMTGELFF. Here the CDR3 DNA reads TGTGCCTGGAGAGGGACTAGCGGGAGGATGACCGGGGAGCTGTTTTTT.

The V call is TRBV19, the J call TRBJ1-2; weak D call: TRBD1 (5 bases). Trimming removed 8 bases at V and 7 bases at J, with 14 bases between. In germline, CDR1 is LNHDA, CDR2 SQIVND (reference sequence). The CDR3 covers 12 residues. CDR3 region: CASRDWDGGYTF. The CDR3 DNA is TGTGCCAGTCGAGACTGGGACGGTGGCTACACCTTC.

The chain links TRBV7-9 to TRBJ2-7; D remains unclear. CDR3 size: 14 residues. The V end lost 5 bases, the J end lost 0 bases, and 11 bases lay between the germline ends. The germline V gene has CDR1 SEHNR and CDR2 FQNEAQ (reference sequence). The CDR3 sequence: CASSLRANSYEQYF. CDR3 in DNA: TGTGCCAGCAGCCTACGGGCCAACTCCTACGAGCAGTACTTC.

With regard to this clonotype: One junction end disagrees with the germline gene, perhaps due to a read error. The rearrangement joins TRBV10-3 to TRBJ2-1; 9 bases align to TRBD1. This CDR3 is built from 16 residues. Germline-derived CDR1 and CDR2 are ENHRY and SYGVKD. The CDR3 sequence: CASSEVPGQGWNEQFF. The CDR3 DNA reads TGTGCCAGCAGTGAAGTCCCGGGACAGGGTTGGAATGAGCAGTTCTTC.

The chain joins TRBV7-6 to TRBJ2-3; 9 bases line up with TRBD2. The CDR3 is made up of 17 amino acids. After removal of 0 bases from V and 3 bases from J, the junction contained 7 bases not matched to a gene. Germline CDR1 and CDR2: SGHVS and FNYEAQ. In nucleotides, the CDR3 is TGTGCCAGCAGCTTAGCGAGCCCTAGCGGGAAAACAGATACGCAGTATTTT. Its translation: CASSLASPSGKTDTQYF.

This clonotype came up many times. The chain recombines TRBV7-6 with TRBJ2-6; no clear D. Germline assignment: CDR1 SGHVS and CDR2 FNYEAQ. The V end was cut by 4 bases, the J end by 5 bases, with 12 bases between. The CDR3 covers 15 residues. The CDR3 DNA follows: TGTGCCAGCAGCTCCCCGATAGGGAGGGCCAACGTCCTGACTTTC. Its protein is CASSSPIGRANVLTF.

The sample holds many counts of this clonotype. This chain uses TRBV4-1 with TRBJ1-5; 11 bases map to TRBD1. The germline V gene has CDR1 MGHRA and CDR2 YSYEKL. The V gene end was trimmed by 4 bases and the J gene end by 5 bases; junction bases not matched to a gene: 1. The CDR3 extends over 14 amino acids. CDR3 in amino acids: CASSRGQGDQPQHF. In nucleotides, the CDR3 is TGCGCCAGCAGCCGGGGACAGGGGGATCAGCCCCAGCATTTT.

The chain combines TRBV11-2 with TRBJ2-7; 7 bases match TRBD2. CDR3 length equals 15 residues. Looked up from germline, CDR1 is SGHAT and CDR2 is FQNNGV. With 3 bases clipped from V and 2 bases from J, the junction kept 7 bases outside the gene matches. This chain's CDR3 is CASSLILGGPYEQYF. The DNA for the CDR3 is TGTGCCAGCAGCTTGATCCTGGGAGGGCCCTACGAGCAGTACTTC.

This chain connects TRBV9 to TRBJ2-1; no clear D gene. This CDR3 is 12 amino acids long. Germline CDR1 and CDR2: SGDLS and YYNGEE. V lost 5 bases and J 4 bases, leaving 7 bases between the germline ends. As DNA, the CDR3 is TGTGCCAGCAGTGCTACTTACAATGAGCAGTTCTTC. Protein product: CASSATYNEQFF.

This clonotype has ten or more counts. The chain carries TRBV15 and TRBJ2-3; D remains unclear. Germline CDR1 reads LNHNV; CDR2 reads YYDKDF (reference sequence). V was clipped by 0 bases and J by 3 bases, with 10 bases between them. There are 15 residues in the CDR3. The CDR3: CATSREGGATDTQYF. CDR3 sequence (DNA): TGTGCCACCAGCAGAGAAGGCGGTGCTACAGATACGCAGTATTTT.

This clonotype has just a few counts. This chain links TRBV4-1 with TRBJ2-3, with 10 positions matching TRBD1. The J segment lost 6 bases and the V segment lost 4 bases, leaving 10 bases of the junction unmatched. From germline, CDR1 is MGHRA and CDR2 YSYEKL. This CDR3 comprises 16 residues. The DNA of the CDR3 is TGCGCCAGCAGCCTTTTCCGGGACAGGGGCGCGGATACGCAGTATTTT. Amino acids: CASSLFRDRGADTQYF.

The CDR3: CASSPGTSGGDTDTQYF. The CDR3, as DNA: TGTGCCAGTAGTCCCGGGACTAGCGGGGGGGACACAGATACGCAGTATTTT. The chain uses TRBV19 and TRBJ2-3; 16 positions agree with TRBD2. V lost 5 bases and J lost 2; bases outside the gene matches: 4. The CDR3 consists of 17 residues. Germline loops: CDR1 LNHDA, CDR2 SQIVND (reference sequence).

This sequence joins TRBV10-3 and TRBJ2-1; 9 bases map to TRBD2. The J segment lost 9 bases and the V segment lost 6 bases, leaving 6 bases of the junction unmatched. The length of the CDR3 is 13 residues. Germline V CDR1 and CDR2: ENHRY, SYGVKD. This chain's CDR3 is CAISPAGGIEQFF. The CDR3 DNA reads as TGTGCCATCAGCCCCGCGGGGGGGATTGAGCAGTTCTTC.

The CDR3 bases are TGCAGTGCTAGAGGACTAGCGGGCTCCTACGAGCAGTACTTC. Protein sequence: CSARGLAGSYEQYF. V is TRBV20-1 and J is TRBJ2-7; TRBD2 matches 10 bases. Germline V lookup: CDR1 DFQATT, CDR2 SNEGSKA (reference sequence). This CDR3 contains 14 residues. Trimming removed 1 base from V and 0 bases from J; junction bases left unmatched: 0.

V and J are TRBV5-6 and TRBJ2-7; no clear D. This CDR3 has 11 amino acids. CDR1 is SGHDT and CDR2 is YYEEEE in the germline V gene. Trimming left V 4 bases short and J 2 bases short, with 4 bases between. This CDR3 is CASSHAYEQYF. The CDR3 region has the DNA TGTGCCAGCAGCCATGCCTACGAGCAGTACTTC.

This CDR3 reads CASSLTGTVIYEQYF. Written as DNA, the CDR3 is TGCGCCAGCAGCTTGACTGGGACAGTAATTTACGAGCAGTACTTC. The chain joins TRBV5-1 to TRBJ2-7; TRBD1 matches 7 bases. Germline assignment: CDR1 SGHRS and CDR2 YFSETQ. The length of the CDR3 is 15 residues. Losses at the gene ends were 1 base for V and 4 bases for J; bases not matched to a gene: 8.

The rearrangement uses TRBV19 and TRBJ2-3; D is unclear. Trimming pared 9 bases from V and 0 bases from J, leaving 13 bases between. The CDR3 has 14 amino acids. Germline CDR1 is LNHDA and CDR2 is SQIVND (reference sequence). The CDR3 reads CASTPGDSTDTQYF. CDR3 nucleotides: TGTGCCAGCACCCCCGGCGACAGCACAGATACGCAGTATTTT.

The table lists this clonotype with many counts. This CDR3 reads CASSVVSDPHEQFF. The CDR3 DNA sequence: TGTGCCAGCAGCGTAGTATCGGACCCCCATGAGCAGTTCTTC. The rearrangement uses TRBV9 and TRBJ2-1; no clear D. The CDR3 runs 14 residues. The V end was cut by 0 bases, the J end by 8 bases, with 12 bases between. The germline V gene encodes CDR1 SGDLS and CDR2 YYNGEE.

The J gene is TRBJ2-5, the V gene TRBV7-2; unclear D gene. This CDR3 is built from 12 residues. Trimming left V 2 bases short and J 4 bases short, with 5 bases between. Germline CDR1 SGHTA, CDR2 FQGNSA. As DNA, the CDR3 is TGTGCCAGCAGCTTATTCCGAGAGACCCAGTACTTC. It is translated as CASSLFRETQYF.

This chain joins TRBV29-1 and TRBJ2-2; D is possibly TRBD2 (6 bases). The ends were cut back, 5 bases at V and 7 bases at J, with 23 bases in the middle. The CDR3 sequence is 16 residues long. Germline V lookup: CDR1 SQVTM, CDR2 ANQGSEA. This chain's CDR3 is CSVPRSSANLNGELFF. Here the CDR3 DNA reads TGCAGCGTTCCCCGATCTAGCGCCAATCTGAACGGGGAGCTGTTTTTT.

The chain combines TRBV20-1 with TRBJ2-7; D is uncertain. V lost 0 bases, J lost 2 bases, and 14 bases lay in between. The CDR3 contains 15 residues. From germline, CDR1 is DFQATT and CDR2 SNEGSKA (reference sequence). This CDR3 reads CSARDRTEPAYEQYF. In nucleotides, the CDR3 is TGCAGTGCTAGAGATCGAACGGAGCCTGCCTACGAGCAGTACTTC.

In regard to this clonotype: A much larger clone differs from this one at a single base, so this may be a read error. The rearrangement uses TRBV11-1 and TRBJ2-1; 14 bases fit TRBD2. In germline, CDR1 is SGHAT, CDR2 FQDESV (reference sequence). The CDR3 spans 15 residues. As DNA, the CDR3 is TGTGCCTGCAGCCCTGGGACTAGCGGGAGTGAAGAGCAGTTCTTC. Protein sequence: CACSPGTSGSEEQFF.